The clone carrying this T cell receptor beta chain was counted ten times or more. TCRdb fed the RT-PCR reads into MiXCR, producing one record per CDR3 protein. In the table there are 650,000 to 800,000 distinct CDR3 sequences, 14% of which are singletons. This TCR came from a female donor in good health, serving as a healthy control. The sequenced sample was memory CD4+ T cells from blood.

CDR3 protein: CSAPWPPSTDTQYF. As DNA, the CDR3 is TGCAGTGCTCCATGGCCCCCCAGCACAGATACGCAGTATTTT. The rearrangement uses TRBV20-1 and TRBJ2-3; D remains unclear. Germline lookup yields CDR1 DFQATT and CDR2 SNEGSKA (reference sequence). Trimming cost V 5 bases and J 0 bases, with 12 bases left between them. This CDR3 comprises 14 residues.